Below, 15 T cell receptor beta chains from the same sample are listed, as sequenced in a study of cytomegalovirus exposure and HLA in healthy donors. The PCR contained 60 Vbeta and 13 Jbeta primers. This table comes from immunoSEQ multiplex PCR, and its TCRdb copy is limited to in-frame clones, with some not included. This repertoire shows about 150,000 clones, roughly 83% found once; its top ten account for 3.5%. Source material: PBMCs. These receptors were taken from a human donor in good health.

The chain couples TRBV2 to TRBJ2-1; 8 bases agree with TRBD1. This CDR3 is built from 17 residues. The V gene's germline CDR1 is SNHLY and CDR2 FYNNEI. V shed 3 bases and J 3 bases; nucleotides not matched to a gene: 10. The CDR3 reads CASSEQRRTGFYNEQFF. The CDR3 region has the DNA TGTGCCAGCAGTGAGCAGAGAAGGACAGGGTTCTACAATGAGCAGTTCTTC.

This chain links TRBV4-2 with TRBJ1-2; no clear D. This CDR3 contains 13 residues. Germline V gives CDR1 LGHNA, CDR2 YNFKEQ. With 1 base removed from V and 4 bases from J, the gap between germline ends came to 7 bases. The CDR3 region has the DNA TGTGCCAGCAGCCAAGCCGTCGGCTATGGCTACACCTTC. It translates to CASSQAVGYGYTF.

The chain has TRBV5-1 and TRBJ1-1; D might be TRBD1 (5 bases). Trimming removed 2 bases at V and 3 bases at J, with 14 bases between. CDR3 size: 15 residues. Germline V CDR1 and CDR2: SGHRS, YFSETQ. CDR3: CASSFLWGEYTEAFF. The DNA of the CDR3 is TGCGCCAGCAGCTTTTTATGGGGGGAGTACACTGAAGCTTTCTTT.

The V gene is TRBV25-1, the J gene TRBJ1-4; D remains ambiguous. V was cut by 3 bases and J by 8 bases, with 16 bases left in between. Per germline, CDR1 MGHDK and CDR2 SYGVNS. The CDR3 runs 15 residues. In nucleotides, the CDR3 is TGTGCCAGCAGTGATCCCAGAGGGTTGGAAGAAAAACTGTTTTTT. Protein product: CASSDPRGLEEKLFF.

The chain uses TRBV5-4 and TRBJ2-1; D possibly corresponds to TRBD1 (5 bases). This CDR3 has 15 residues. Germline V gene data show CDR1 as SGHNT and CDR2 as YYREEE (reference sequence). Trimming stripped 4 bases from V and 8 bases from J, with 19 bases between. The CDR3: CASSPKPQGSHEQFF. In nucleotides, the CDR3 is TGTGCCAGCAGCCCCAAACCTCAGGGCTCCCATGAGCAGTTCTTC.

The rearrangement joins TRBV7-9 to TRBJ1-5; D remains ambiguous. Germline CDR1 is SEHNR and CDR2 is FQNEAQ (reference sequence). V lost 5 bases and J lost 3, with 14 bases in between. The CDR3 length is 15 residues. CDR3 sequence reads: CASSLGAGFNQPQHF. The CDR3 DNA sequence: TGTGCCAGCAGCCTAGGCGCGGGCTTCAATCAGCCCCAGCATTTT.

The V and J genes are TRBV5-6 and TRBJ2-1; 7 nucleotides match TRBD2. V was pared by 4 bases and J by 5 bases, with 21 bases of the junction left unmatched. Looked up from germline, CDR1 is SGHDT and CDR2 is YYEEEE. CDR3 size: 19 residues. The CDR3 sequence: CASSLGLTKNREIDNEQFF. In DNA form, the CDR3 reads TGTGCCAGCAGCCTGGGACTAACTAAAAATCGGGAAATAGACAATGAGCAGTTCTTC.

This clone was seen a single time. The J gene is TRBJ2-1, the V gene TRBV2; 11 nucleotides line up with TRBD2. There are 14 residues in the CDR3. V lost 6 bases and J lost 9; bases outside the gene matches: 7. Per germline, CDR1 SNHLY and CDR2 FYNNEI. Written as DNA, the CDR3 is TGTGCCAGCAGGGCGACTAGCGGGACTACTGAGCAGTTCTTC. It specifies CASRATSGTTEQFF.

The sample holds a few counts of this clone. CDR3 nucleotides: TGTGCCAGCAGGCCTACAGGCCTCAGGGGTGAAAAACTGTTTTTT. Residues: CASRPTGLRGEKLFF. The chain joins TRBV28 to TRBJ1-4, with D perhaps matching TRBD1 (6 bases). V lost 6 bases, J lost 7 bases, and 18 bases lay in between. CDR3 length: 15 residues. Germline V gives CDR1 MDHEN, CDR2 SYDVKM.

The chain recombines TRBV7-2 with TRBJ1-6; possibly TRBD1 for D (6 bases). The germline V gene has CDR1 SGHTA and CDR2 FQGNSA. Trimming took 5 bases from V and 8 from J, leaving 13 bases between them. The CDR3 totals 14 residues. The CDR3 DNA sequence: TGTGCCAGCAGCGTTGGGACAAGGGATTCACCCCTCCACTTT. It translates to CASSVGTRDSPLHF.

This rearrangement joins TRBV27 to TRBJ2-1; 9 bases align to TRBD2. Germline V CDR1 and CDR2: MNHEY, SMNVEV (reference sequence). The V segment lost 0 bases and the J segment 4 bases; nucleotides outside the gene matches: 4. The CDR3 spans 16 residues. The CDR3 coding sequence is TGTGCCAGCAGTTTATCGTGGGCGGGAGGGTACAATGAGCAGTTCTTC. This gives the protein CASSLSWAGGYNEQFF.

The J gene is TRBJ2-1, the V gene TRBV28; D not resolved. The CDR3 spans 12 residues. The V end was cut by 1 base, the J end by 7 bases, with 5 bases between. The germline V gene encodes CDR1 MDHEN and CDR2 SYDVKM. CDR3: CASSLFGNEQFF. The DNA for the CDR3 is TGTGCCAGCAGTTTATTCGGGAATGAGCAGTTCTTC.

The chain joins TRBV27 to TRBJ1-4; possible D gene TRBD1, 6 bases. With 6 bases removed from V and 7 bases from J, the gap between germline ends came to 18 bases. Per the germline V gene, CDR1 is MNHEY and CDR2 is SMNVEV (reference sequence). CDR3 length equals 15 residues. CDR3 DNA: TGTGCCAGCAGCGCCCTAGGGGGAGGGATTGAAAAACTGTTTTTT. Its translation is CASSALGGGIEKLFF. Filled out from reference TRBV27 and TRBJ1-4, the complete variable domain reads EAQVTQNPRYLITVTGKKLTVTCSQNMNHEYMSWYRQDPGLGLRQIYYSMNVEVTDKGDVPEGYKVSRKEKRNFPLILESPSPNQTSLYFCASSALGGGIEKLFFGSGTQLSVL.

CDR3 loop: CASSTAPAKNIQYF. CDR3 nucleotides: TGTGCCAGCAGCACAGCTCCAGCCAAAAACATTCAGTACTTC. The gene calls are TRBV5-4 and TRBJ2-4; unclear D gene. Trimming took 4 bases from V and 0 from J, leaving 8 bases between them. The V gene's germline CDR1 is SGHNT and CDR2 YYREEE (reference sequence). The CDR3 covers 14 residues.

This chain connects TRBV19 to TRBJ2-7; D is possibly TRBD1 (7 bases). Germline loops: CDR1 LNHDA, CDR2 SQIVND (reference sequence). There are 14 residues in the CDR3. V dropped 7 bases and J dropped 3 bases, with 16 bases sitting between them. CDR3 amino acids: CASTAGQSHYEQYF. As DNA, the CDR3 is TGTGCCAGTACGGCGGGACAGTCACACTACGAGCAGTACTTC.